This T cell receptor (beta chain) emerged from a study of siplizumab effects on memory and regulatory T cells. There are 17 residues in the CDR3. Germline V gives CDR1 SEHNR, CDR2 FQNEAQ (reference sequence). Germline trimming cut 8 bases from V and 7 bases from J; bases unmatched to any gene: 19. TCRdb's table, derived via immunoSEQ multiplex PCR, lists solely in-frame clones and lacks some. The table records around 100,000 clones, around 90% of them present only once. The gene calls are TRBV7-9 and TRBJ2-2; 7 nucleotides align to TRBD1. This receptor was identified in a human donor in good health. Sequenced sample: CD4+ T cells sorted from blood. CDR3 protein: CASGLMLGTALVGELFF. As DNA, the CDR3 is TGTGCCAGCGGGCTAATGTTGGGGACAGCACTTGTCGGGGAGCTGTTTTTT.